These 10 T cell receptor beta chains originate from one sample sequenced in a study of blood T cell repertoires in COVID-19 (dated by TCRdb to 2018 to 2020). Library preparation employed the immunoSEQ multiplex PCR assay. In TCRdb, the immuneACCESS table is reduced to in-frame sequences with V and J assigned. These tables do not hold every clone; where another copy was compared, an unresolved V gene accounts for under half, and the others remain unexplained. Across this sample there are more than 200,000 clones, with 81% seen only once. The ten largest clones add up to approximately 7.9% of the sample. Sequencing used peripheral blood. Receptors originate from a woman of 80 years or more with acute or convalescent COVID-19.

This sequence joins TRBV20-1 and TRBJ2-5; a possible D gene is TRBD2 (6 bases). Germline CDR1 and CDR2: DFQATT and SNEGSKA (reference sequence). The CDR3 extends over 11 amino acids. The CDR3 DNA sequence: TGCAGCGTGGGGGGACAAGAGACCCAGTACTTC. Amino acid sequence: CSVGGQETQYF.

The genes are TRBV6-5 and TRBJ2-7; TRBD2 is a possible D gene (5 bases). CDR1 and CDR2 from the germline V gene are MNHEY and SVGAGI. The CDR3 extends over 14 amino acids. Trimming shortened V by 6 bases and J by 0 bases, and 12 bases separated the two germline ends. In DNA form, the CDR3 reads TGTGCCAGCAGGCGGACTGTTAGCTCCTACGAGCAGTACTTC. Translation: CASRRTVSSYEQYF.

V usage is TRBV2 and J usage is TRBJ2-1, with 8 bases fitting TRBD1. The V gene end was trimmed by 2 bases and the J gene end by 4 bases; junction bases not matched to a gene: 7. CDR3 length: 16 residues. Per the germline V gene, CDR1 is SNHLY and CDR2 is FYNNEI. This CDR3 is CASSEPDRDQYNEQFF. The CDR3 DNA reads as TGTGCCAGCAGTGAACCGGACAGGGACCAATACAATGAGCAGTTCTTC.

The chain has TRBV6-2 or TRBV6-3 and TRBJ2-7; the match to TRBD2 covers 11 bases. V lost 0 bases and J lost 0; bases outside the gene matches: 7. The germline V gene encodes CDR1 MNHEY and CDR2 SVGEGT. The CDR3 extends over 18 amino acids. CDR3 loop: CASSYSILAGDISYEQYF. The CDR3 nucleotides are TGTGCCAGCAGTTACTCGATACTAGCGGGGGACATCTCCTACGAGCAGTACTTC.

The chain has TRBV6-5 and TRBJ2-7; tentative D call: TRBD1 (6 bases). There are 12 residues in the CDR3. V shed 5 bases and J shed 6 bases, with 11 bases lying between them. CDR1 MNHEY and CDR2 SVGAGI come from the germline V gene. This CDR3 is CASSISGVEQYF. The CDR3 DNA reads as TGTGCCAGCAGTATTTCAGGGGTCGAGCAGTACTTC.

The chain links TRBV2 to TRBJ2-6, with TRBD2 matching 9 bases. The CDR3 totals 18 residues. J was trimmed by 0 bases and V by 3 bases; bases with no gene match: 6. Per germline, CDR1 SNHLY and CDR2 FYNNEI. CDR3 DNA: TGTGCCAGCAGTGAGTGGCGGGGGGGACGCTCTGGGGCCAACGTCCTGACTTTC. Translating it yields CASSEWRGGRSGANVLTF.

The rearrangement uses TRBV2 and TRBJ2-2; the D gene is possibly TRBD2 (6 bases). Trimming pared 4 bases from V and 7 bases from J, leaving 13 bases between. Germline V gene data show CDR1 as SNHLY and CDR2 as FYNNEI. The CDR3 is made up of 14 amino acids. CDR3 DNA sequence: TGTGCCAGCAGTGGGTTAAGGGAGGTCGGGGAGCTGTTTTTT. Its protein is CASSGLREVGELFF.

This chain connects TRBV23-1 to TRBJ2-7, with D perhaps TRBD1 (6 bases). TRBV23-1 is annotated as an ORF whose role is uncertain. V gave up 2 bases and J gave up 6 bases, with 14 bases separating them. The length of the CDR3 is 14 residues. The CDR3 DNA is TGCGCCAGCAGTCAAGGTAAACAGGGATTCGAGCAGTACTTC. Its protein is CASSQGKQGFEQYF.

This chain links TRBV3-1 (or the pseudogene TRBV3-2) with TRBJ2-1, with 11 bases identical to TRBD2. CDR1 is LGHDT, CDR2 YNNKEL, per germline (reference sequence). The CDR3 is made up of 15 amino acids. V was pared by 4 bases and J by 5 bases, with 4 bases of the junction left unmatched. The CDR3 DNA reads as TGTGCCAGCAGCCGACCGGGACTAGCGGACAATGAGCAGTTCTTC. Translation: CASSRPGLADNEQFF.

The J gene is TRBJ2-4, the V gene TRBV5-4; 9 nucleotides align to TRBD1. The CDR3 totals 18 residues. J was trimmed by 0 bases and V by 3 bases; bases with no gene match: 10. The germline V gene has CDR1 SGHNT and CDR2 YYREEE (reference sequence). This CDR3 reads CASSSATGGGVAKNIQYF. CDR3 nucleotides: TGTGCCAGCAGCTCTGCGACAGGGGGAGGGGTAGCCAAAAACATTCAGTACTTC.